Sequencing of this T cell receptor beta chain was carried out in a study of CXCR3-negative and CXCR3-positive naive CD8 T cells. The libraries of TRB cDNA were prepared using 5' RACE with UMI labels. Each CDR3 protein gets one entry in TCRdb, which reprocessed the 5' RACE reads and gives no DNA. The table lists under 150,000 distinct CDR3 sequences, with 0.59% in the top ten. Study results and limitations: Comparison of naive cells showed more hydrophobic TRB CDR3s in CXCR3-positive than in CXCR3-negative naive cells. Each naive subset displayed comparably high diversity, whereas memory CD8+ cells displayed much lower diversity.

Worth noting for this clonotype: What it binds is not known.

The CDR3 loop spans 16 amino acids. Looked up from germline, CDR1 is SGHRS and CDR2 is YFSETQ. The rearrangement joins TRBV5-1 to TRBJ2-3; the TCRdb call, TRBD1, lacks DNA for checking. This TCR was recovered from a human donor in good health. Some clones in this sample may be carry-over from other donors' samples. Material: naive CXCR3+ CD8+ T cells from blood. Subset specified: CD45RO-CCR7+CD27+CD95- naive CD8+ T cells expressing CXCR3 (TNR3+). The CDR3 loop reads CASSLIGTAYTDTQYF.